These 12 T cell receptor beta chains were sequenced from one sample in a study of multiple sclerosis patients with progressive multifocal leukoencephalopathy. Profiling relied on immunoSEQ multiplex PCR, and the TCRdb table lists in-frame clones only, not all of them. The sample comprises tens of thousands of clones, around 90% of which are singletons, and about 1.3% rests with the top ten. The time point here: 12 to 13 months of natalizumab therapy. Sequencing was performed on PBMCs, taken from a patient treated with natalizumab. All receptors derive from a human donor with multiple sclerosis.

This sequence joins TRBV10-3 and TRBJ1-2; D may be TRBD1 (5 bases). From germline, CDR1 is ENHRY and CDR2 SYGVKD. CDR3 length: 12 residues. The V gene lost 10 bases and the J gene lost 6 bases, with 15 bases spanning the gap. CDR3 DNA sequence: TGTGCCACCCAGGGATTCGAGGATGGCTACACCTTC. As protein: CATQGFEDGYTF.

The chain couples TRBV6-1 to TRBJ1-3; D is perhaps TRBD1 (6 bases). V was shortened by 4 bases and J by 1 base, with 17 bases between the two germline ends. The CDR3 totals 17 residues. The germline gives CDR1 MNHNS, CDR2 SASEGT. In nucleotides, the CDR3 is TGTGCCAGCAGTGTTCGGGTACAGGGAGGGTCTGGAAACACCATATATTTT. This codes for CASSVRVQGGSGNTIYF.

V gene TRBV28 combines with J gene TRBJ1-1, with D unresolved. From germline, CDR1 is MDHEN and CDR2 SYDVKM. The CDR3 runs to 13 residues. Trimming shortened V by 7 bases and J by 6 bases, and 15 bases separated the two germline ends. CDR3 DNA sequence: TGTGCCAGCACCCAGAGCCGGGGTGCTGAAGCTTTCTTT. Its translation is CASTQSRGAEAFF.

This clone came up once. The chain links TRBV7-7 to TRBJ2-5; D remains unclear. V shed 1 base and J shed 6 bases, with 12 bases lying between them. Germline CDR1 and CDR2: SSHAT and FNYEAQ (reference sequence). CDR3 size: 14 residues. The CDR3 bases are TGTGCCAGCAGCTTAGTCTCGGGTACACAGACCCAGTACTTC. This sequence encodes CASSLVSGTQTQYF.

This sequence joins TRBV6-6 and TRBJ2-2; the D call may be TRBD1 or TRBD2 (5 bases each). Germline V CDR1 and CDR2: MNHNY, SVGAGI (reference sequence). V was pared by 5 bases and J by 0 bases, with 10 bases between. The CDR3 is 15 residues long. CDR3 coding DNA: TGTGCCAGCAGTAGGGACGGTCCGAACACCGGGGAGCTGTTTTTT. Protein sequence: CASSRDGPNTGELFF.

This clone was found once. This chain links TRBV5-6 with TRBJ2-7, with 12 bases lining up with TRBD1. V dropped 3 bases and J dropped 1; count of bases not matched to a gene: 8. The CDR3 has 17 residues. CDR1 is SGHDT, CDR2 YYEEEE, per germline. The CDR3 nucleotides read TGTGCCAGCAGCTGGGGACAGGGGGCCGGAATGTCCTACGAGCAGTACTTC. Translation gives CASSWGQGAGMSYEQYF.

The V call is TRBV6-4, the J call TRBJ2-3; D may correspond to TRBD1 or TRBD2 (6 bases each). The CDR3 has 16 residues. V gave up 0 bases and J gave up 2 bases, with 12 bases separating them. Germline CDR1 MRHNA, CDR2 SNTAGT. CDR3 sequence (DNA): TGTGCCAGCAGTGACTCGTCGAGGGGGGCCACAGATACGCAGTATTTT. Amino acid sequence: CASSDSSRGATDTQYF.

The rearrangement joins TRBV5-5 to TRBJ2-1; D is unclear. The CDR3 has 14 residues. V lost 0 bases to trimming and J lost 8 bases, with 12 bases between them. Germline loops: CDR1 SGHKS, CDR2 YYEKEE (reference sequence). The DNA for the CDR3 is TGTGCCAGCAGCTTGGGGCAACGGTGGGATGAGCAGTTCTTC. This sequence encodes CASSLGQRWDEQFF.

The chain employs TRBV9 and TRBJ2-3; D unresolved. The CDR3 totals 15 residues. Between the trimmed V and J ends, which lost 0 bases and 0 bases, there was a span of 8 bases. Germline V lookup: CDR1 SGDLS, CDR2 YYNGEE. The DNA of the CDR3 is TGTGCCAGCAGCGTAGCCAAAAGTAGCACAGATACGCAGTATTTT. Amino acid sequence: CASSVAKSSTDTQYF.

The genes are TRBV7-9 and TRBJ1-5; D unresolved. The CDR3 runs 12 residues. From germline, CDR1 is SEHNR and CDR2 FQNEAQ (reference sequence). Trimming shortened V by 1 base and J by 2 bases, and 0 bases separated the two germline ends. The CDR3 loop reads CASSLGNQPQHF. DNA of the CDR3: TGTGCCAGCAGCTTAGGCAATCAGCCCCAGCATTTT.

This rearrangement joins TRBV19 to TRBJ1-6, with D perhaps TRBD1 (5 bases). The CDR3 runs to 16 residues. Germline V gene sequence: CDR1 LNHDA, CDR2 SQIVND (reference sequence). V was trimmed by 2 bases and J by 7 bases, leaving 15 bases between them. In nucleotides, the CDR3 is TGTGCCAGTAGTATACGGCTGGGACCGGGGAATTCACCCCTCCACTTT. Residues: CASSIRLGPGNSPLHF.

DNA for the CDR3: TGTGCTAGTGGGACAGGGGGCGACCAGCCCCAGCATTTT. Translating it yields CASGTGGDQPQHF. The chain is built from TRBV12-5 and TRBJ1-5; 10 bases are shared with TRBD1. CDR1 is LGHNT, CDR2 FRNRAP, per germline. The CDR3 extends over 13 amino acids. V lost 6 bases, J lost 7 bases, and 3 bases stayed unmatched.